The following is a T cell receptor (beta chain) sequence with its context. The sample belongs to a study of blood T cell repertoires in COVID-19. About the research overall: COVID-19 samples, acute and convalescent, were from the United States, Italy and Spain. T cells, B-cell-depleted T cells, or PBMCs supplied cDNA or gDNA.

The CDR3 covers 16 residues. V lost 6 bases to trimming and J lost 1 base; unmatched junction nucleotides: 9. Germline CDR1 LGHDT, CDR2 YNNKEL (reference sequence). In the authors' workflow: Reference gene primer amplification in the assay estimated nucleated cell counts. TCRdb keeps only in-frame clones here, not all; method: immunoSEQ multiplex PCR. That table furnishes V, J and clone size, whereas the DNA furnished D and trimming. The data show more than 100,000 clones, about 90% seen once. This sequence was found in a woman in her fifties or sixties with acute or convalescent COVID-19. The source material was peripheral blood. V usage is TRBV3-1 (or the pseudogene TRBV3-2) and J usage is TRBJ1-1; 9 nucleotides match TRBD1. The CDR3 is CASSPTGGVGNTEAFF. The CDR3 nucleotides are TGTGCCAGCAGTCCAACAGGGGGCGTTGGGAACACTGAAGCTTTCTTT.